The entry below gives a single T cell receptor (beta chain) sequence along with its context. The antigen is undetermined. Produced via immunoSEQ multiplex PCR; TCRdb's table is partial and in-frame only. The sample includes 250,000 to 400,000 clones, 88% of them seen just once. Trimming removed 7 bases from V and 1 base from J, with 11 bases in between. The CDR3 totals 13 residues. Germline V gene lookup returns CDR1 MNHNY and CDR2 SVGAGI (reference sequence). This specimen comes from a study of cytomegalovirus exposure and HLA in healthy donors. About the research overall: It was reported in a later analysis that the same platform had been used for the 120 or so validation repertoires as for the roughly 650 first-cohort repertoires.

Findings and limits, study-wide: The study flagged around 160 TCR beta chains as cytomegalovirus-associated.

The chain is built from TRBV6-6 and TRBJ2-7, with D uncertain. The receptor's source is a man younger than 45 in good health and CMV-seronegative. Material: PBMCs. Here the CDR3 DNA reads TGTGCCAGCACTTCCTTGTTTTCCTACGAGCAGTACTTC. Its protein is CASTSLFSYEQYF.